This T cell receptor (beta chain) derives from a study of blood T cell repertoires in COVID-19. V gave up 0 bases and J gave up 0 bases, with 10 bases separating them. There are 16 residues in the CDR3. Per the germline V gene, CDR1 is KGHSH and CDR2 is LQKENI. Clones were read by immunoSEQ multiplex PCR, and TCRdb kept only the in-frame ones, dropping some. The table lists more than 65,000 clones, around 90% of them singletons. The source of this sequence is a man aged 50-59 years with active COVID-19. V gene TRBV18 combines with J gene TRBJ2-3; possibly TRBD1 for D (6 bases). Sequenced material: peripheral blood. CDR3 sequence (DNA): TGTGCCAGCTCACCACCGGGGACAAGAAGCACAGATACGCAGTATTTT. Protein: CASSPPGTRSTDTQYF. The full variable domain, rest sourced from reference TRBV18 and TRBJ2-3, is NAGVMQNPRHLVRRRGQEARLRCSPMKGHSHVYWYRQLPEEGLKFMVYLQKENIIDESGMPKERFSAEFPKEGPSILRIQQVVRGDSAAYFCASSPPGTRSTDTQYFGPGTRLTVL.